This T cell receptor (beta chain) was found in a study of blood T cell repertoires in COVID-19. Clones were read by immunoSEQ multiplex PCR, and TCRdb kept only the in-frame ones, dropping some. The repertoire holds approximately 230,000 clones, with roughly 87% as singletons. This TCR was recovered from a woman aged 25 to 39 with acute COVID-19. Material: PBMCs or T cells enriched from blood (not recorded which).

The CDR3 region has the DNA TGTGCCAGCAGTGAGGGAGCCGTTGAGCAGTTCTTC. Translated: CASSEGAVEQFF. The chain joins TRBV2 to TRBJ2-1; D possibly corresponds to TRBD2 (5 bases). There are 12 residues in the CDR3. Trimming took 3 bases from V and 9 from J, leaving 9 bases between them. Germline-derived CDR1 and CDR2 are SNHLY and FYNNEI.